The T cell receptor beta chain described here comes from a study of cytomegalovirus exposure and HLA in healthy donors. General study points: A later examination showed that TCR association rates differed by HLA locus, with DRB1 most and HLA-C fewest. By a later analysis, the bulk of CMV-associated TCR beta chains appeared HLA-restricted.

With regard to this clone: Its matching antigen is unknown.

Both 60 Vbeta primers and 13 Jbeta primers went into the PCR. Only in-frame clones appear in the TCRdb table, and some are missing; sequencing was by immunoSEQ multiplex PCR. In total, the table holds tens of thousands of clones. There are 14 residues in the CDR3. V gave up 5 bases and J gave up 7 bases, with 15 bases separating them. CDR1 is KGHSH and CDR2 is LQKENI in the germline V gene. The rearrangement joins TRBV18 to TRBJ1-5; a weak D match, TRBD1 (5 bases). The sample consisted of PBMCs. The origin of this receptor is a human donor in good health. Here the CDR3 reads CASSSSDRNQPQHF. CDR3 in DNA: TGTGCCAGCTCATCTTCCGACAGAAACCAGCCCCAGCATTTT.